Here is one T cell receptor beta chain with its context. Its antigen remains unknown. The data derive from a study of OX40 agonist ivuxolimab in advanced cancers. As for the study in general: The patients' treatment was ivuxolimab, an agonistic anti-OX40 (CD134) antibody. Two patients with cutaneous melanoma and one with hepatocellular carcinoma, three in total, showed partial responses. Findings and caveats of the study: In the 0.1 to 3.0 mg/kg range, CD4+ and CD8+ blood T cells had expanded clonally by week 6.

V was clipped by 2 bases and J by 4 bases, with 17 bases between them. CDR3 length equals 16 residues. Germline assignment: CDR1 LGHNA and CDR2 YSLEER. Collection of blood occurred at baseline, at cycle 4 day 1, and at cycle 7 day 1. Measured with immunoSEQ multiplex PCR; TCRdb has only the in-frame clones, and not every one. This repertoire shows roughly 71,000 clones, about 85% found once; its top ten account for approximately 0.98%. This TCR came from an adult with an advanced solid tumor such as melanoma, head and neck, liver or kidney cancer. The gene calls are TRBV4-3 and TRBJ1-2, with D uncertain. The source material was CD4+ or CD8+ T cells sorted from blood, sampled in a trial of the OX40 agonist ivuxolimab. The CDR3 region has the DNA TGCGCCAGCAGCCAATGGGCCGGGCAGACAAGCTATGGCTACACCTTC. Its protein is CASSQWAGQTSYGYTF.